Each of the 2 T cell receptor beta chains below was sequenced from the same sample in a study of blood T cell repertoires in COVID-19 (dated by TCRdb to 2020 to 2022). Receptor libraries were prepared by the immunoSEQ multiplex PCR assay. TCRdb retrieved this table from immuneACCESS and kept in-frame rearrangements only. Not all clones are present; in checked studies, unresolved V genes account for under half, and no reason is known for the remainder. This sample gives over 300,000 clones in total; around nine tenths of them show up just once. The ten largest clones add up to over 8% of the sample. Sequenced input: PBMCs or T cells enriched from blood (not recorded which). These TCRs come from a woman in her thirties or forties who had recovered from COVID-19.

The CDR3 reads CASSSKGEVSHEQYF. The CDR3 nucleotides read TGTGCCAGCAGCTCCAAAGGGGAAGTTTCCCACGAGCAGTACTTC. This chain uses TRBV21-1 with TRBJ2-7; TRBD1 is the table's D call, not checked against the DNA. TRBV21-1 is a documented pseudogene. CDR3 length equals 15 residues.

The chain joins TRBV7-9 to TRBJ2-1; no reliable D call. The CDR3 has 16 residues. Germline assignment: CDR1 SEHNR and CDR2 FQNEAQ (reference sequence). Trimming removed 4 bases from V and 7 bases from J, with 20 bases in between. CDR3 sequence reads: CASSSRSFSEKNEQFF. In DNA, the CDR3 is TGTGCCAGCAGCTCGAGATCGTTCTCCGAGAAGAATGAGCAGTTCTTC.